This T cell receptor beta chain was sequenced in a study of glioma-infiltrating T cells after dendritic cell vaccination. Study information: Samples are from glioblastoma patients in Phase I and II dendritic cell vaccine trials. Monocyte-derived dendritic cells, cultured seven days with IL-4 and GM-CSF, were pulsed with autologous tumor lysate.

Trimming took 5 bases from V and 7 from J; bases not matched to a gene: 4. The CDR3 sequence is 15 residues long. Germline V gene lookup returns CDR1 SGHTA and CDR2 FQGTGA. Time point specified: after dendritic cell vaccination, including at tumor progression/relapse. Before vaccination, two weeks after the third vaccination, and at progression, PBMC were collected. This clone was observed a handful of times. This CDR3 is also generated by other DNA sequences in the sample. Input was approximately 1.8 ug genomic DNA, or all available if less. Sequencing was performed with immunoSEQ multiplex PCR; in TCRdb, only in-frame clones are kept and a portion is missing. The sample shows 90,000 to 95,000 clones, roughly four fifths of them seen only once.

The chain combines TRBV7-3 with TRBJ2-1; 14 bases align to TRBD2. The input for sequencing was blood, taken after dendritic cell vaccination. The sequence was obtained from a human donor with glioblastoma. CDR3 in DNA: TGTGCCAGCAGCCAGCGACTAGCGGGAGGGAATGAGCAGTTCTTC. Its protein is CASSQRLAGGNEQFF.